The entry below describes one T cell receptor (beta chain). Its antigen is not known. The sample is drawn from a study of cytomegalovirus exposure and HLA in healthy donors. Overall study findings and caveats: In a later analysis, specific HLA alleles were associated with more than 15,000 TCR beta sequences at a 0.05 false discovery rate.

Researchers ran the PCR with 60 Vbeta and 13 Jbeta primers. Sequenced by immunoSEQ multiplex PCR; TCRdb stores in-frame clones only, minus some. This table holds about 140,000 clones, around four fifths found once. The V gene lost 4 bases and the J gene lost 0 bases, with 14 bases spanning the gap. The CDR3 extends over 16 amino acids. Germline V CDR1 and CDR2: SGHRS, YFSETQ. The sample taken for sequencing was PBMCs. The receptor comes from a boy between 2 and 15 years old in good health and CMV-seronegative. This chain connects TRBV5-1 to TRBJ1-3; no reliable D call. The CDR3 nucleotides read TGCGCCAGCAGCCCAGGACGGGAAAGCTCTGGAAACACCATATATTTT. Translating gives CASSPGRESSGNTIYF.